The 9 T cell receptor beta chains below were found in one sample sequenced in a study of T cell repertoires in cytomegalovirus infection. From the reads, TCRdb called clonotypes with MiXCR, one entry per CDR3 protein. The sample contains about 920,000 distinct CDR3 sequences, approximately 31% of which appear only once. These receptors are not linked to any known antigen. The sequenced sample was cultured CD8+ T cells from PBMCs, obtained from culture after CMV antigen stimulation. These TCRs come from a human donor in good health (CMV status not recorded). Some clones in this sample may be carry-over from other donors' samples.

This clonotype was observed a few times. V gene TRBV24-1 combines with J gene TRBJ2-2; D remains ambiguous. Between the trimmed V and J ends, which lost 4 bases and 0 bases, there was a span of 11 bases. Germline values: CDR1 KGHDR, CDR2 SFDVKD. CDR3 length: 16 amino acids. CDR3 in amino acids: CATSDHPATNTGELFF. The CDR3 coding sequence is TGTGCCACCAGTGACCATCCAGCTACGAACACCGGGGAGCTGTTTTTT.

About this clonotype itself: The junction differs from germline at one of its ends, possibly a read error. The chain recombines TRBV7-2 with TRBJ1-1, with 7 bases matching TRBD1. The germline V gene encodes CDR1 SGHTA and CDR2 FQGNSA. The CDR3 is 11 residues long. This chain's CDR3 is CASSLGTGTLF. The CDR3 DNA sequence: TGTGCCAGCAGCTTAGGGACAGGTACTCTCTTT.

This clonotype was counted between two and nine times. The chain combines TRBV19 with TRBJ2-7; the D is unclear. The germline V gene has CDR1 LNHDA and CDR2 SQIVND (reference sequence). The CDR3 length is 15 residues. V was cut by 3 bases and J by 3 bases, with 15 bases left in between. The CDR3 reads CASSISAAGDYEQYF. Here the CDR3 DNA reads TGTGCCAGTAGTATTTCGGCAGCAGGTGACTACGAGCAGTACTTC.

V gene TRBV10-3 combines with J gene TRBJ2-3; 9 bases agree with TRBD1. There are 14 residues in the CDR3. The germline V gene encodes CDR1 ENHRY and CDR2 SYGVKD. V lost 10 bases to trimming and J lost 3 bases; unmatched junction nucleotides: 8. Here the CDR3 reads CATRVGQGTDTQYF. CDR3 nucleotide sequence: TGTGCCACCAGGGTGGGACAGGGTACAGATACGCAGTATTTT.

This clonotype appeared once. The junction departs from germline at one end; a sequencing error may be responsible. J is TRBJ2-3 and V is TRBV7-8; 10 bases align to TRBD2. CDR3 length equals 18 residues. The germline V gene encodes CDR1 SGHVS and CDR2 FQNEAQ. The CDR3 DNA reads TGTGCCAACAGCTCGAAATCTATCAGCGGGGGGGTAACAGATACGCAGTATTTT. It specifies CANSSKSISGGVTDTQYF.

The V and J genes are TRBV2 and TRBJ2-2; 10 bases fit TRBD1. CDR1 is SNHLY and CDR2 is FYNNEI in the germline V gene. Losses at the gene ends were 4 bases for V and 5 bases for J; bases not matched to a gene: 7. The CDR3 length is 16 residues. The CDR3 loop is CASSGDRGVRTGELFF. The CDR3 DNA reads TGTGCCAGCAGTGGGGACAGGGGTGTAAGGACCGGGGAGCTGTTTTTT.

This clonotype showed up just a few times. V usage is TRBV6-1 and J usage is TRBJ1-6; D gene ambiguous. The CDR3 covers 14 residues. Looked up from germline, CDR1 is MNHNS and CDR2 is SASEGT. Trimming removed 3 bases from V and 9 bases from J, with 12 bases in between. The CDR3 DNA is TGTGCCAGCAGTGACAGCCAAGTCTCTTCACCCCTCCACTTT. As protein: CASSDSQVSSPLHF.

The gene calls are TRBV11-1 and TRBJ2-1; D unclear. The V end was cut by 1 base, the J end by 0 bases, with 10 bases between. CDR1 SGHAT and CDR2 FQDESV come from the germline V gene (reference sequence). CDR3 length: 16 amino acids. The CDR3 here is CASSLGSENSYNEQFF. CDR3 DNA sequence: TGTGCCAGCAGCTTAGGCTCAGAGAACTCCTACAATGAGCAGTTCTTC.

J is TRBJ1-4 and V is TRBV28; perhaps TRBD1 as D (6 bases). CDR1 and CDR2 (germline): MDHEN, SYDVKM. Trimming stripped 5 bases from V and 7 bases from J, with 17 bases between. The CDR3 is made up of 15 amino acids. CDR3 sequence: CASSPLGAPSEKLFF. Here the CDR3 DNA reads TGTGCCAGCAGTCCCCTGGGGGCTCCGTCTGAAAAACTGTTTTTT. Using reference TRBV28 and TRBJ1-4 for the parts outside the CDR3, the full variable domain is DVKVTQSSRYLVKRTGEKVFLECVQDMDHENMFWYRQDPGLGLRLIYFSYDVKMKEKGDIPEGYSVSREKKERFSLILESASTNQTSMYLCASSPLGAPSEKLFFGSGTQLSVL.